These 23 T cell receptor beta chains originate from one sample sequenced in a study of blood T cell repertoires in COVID-19. The method was immunoSEQ multiplex PCR; TCRdb's version includes in-frame clones alone and lacks a portion of them. The profile shows around 300,000 clones, around 89% of them singletons. Sequencing used PBMCs or T cells enriched from blood (not recorded which). These TCRs come from a woman in her 50s who had recovered from COVID-19.

This clone was seen only once. The chain has TRBV5-4 and TRBJ2-2; TRBD1 is a possible D gene (5 bases). V lost 0 bases and J lost 4, with 13 bases in between. This CDR3 has 16 residues. Looked up from germline, CDR1 is SGHNT and CDR2 is YYREEE (reference sequence). The CDR3 DNA reads TGTGCCAGCAGCTTGGAGCAGGGAAGGAGCACCGGGGAGCTGTTTTTT. This gives the protein CASSLEQGRSTGELFF.

The chain uses TRBV28 and TRBJ1-4; TRBD1 might be the D (5 bases). Trimming cost V 3 bases and J 7 bases, with 12 bases left between them. Germline CDR1 MDHEN, CDR2 SYDVKM. This CDR3 is 14 amino acids long. CDR3 amino acids: CASSFSGLGEKLFF. CDR3 nucleotides: TGTGCCAGCAGTTTCTCAGGGTTGGGTGAAAAACTGTTTTTT.

The J gene is TRBJ2-7, the V gene TRBV18; no reliable D call. Looked up from germline, CDR1 is KGHSH and CDR2 is LQKENI. V was pared by 2 bases and J by 6 bases, with 17 bases between. The CDR3 totals 15 residues. The CDR3 loop reads CASSPSRYRFGEQYF. DNA of the CDR3: TGTGCCAGCTCACCATCTCGGTACCGGTTCGGCGAGCAGTACTTC.

The chain links TRBV29-1 to TRBJ1-4, with unresolved D. CDR1 and CDR2 (germline): SQVTM, ANQGSEA. V lost 6 bases, J lost 14 bases, and 19 bases lay in between. The CDR3 covers 12 residues. CDR3 region: CSVAAQSTGLFF. The CDR3 DNA sequence: TGCAGCGTCGCGGCCCAATCCACGGGGCTGTTTTTT.

The chain carries TRBV28 and TRBJ1-2; TRBD1 agrees at 11 bases. This CDR3 is built from 13 residues. Trimming took 6 bases from V and 7 from J; bases not matched to a gene: 4. Germline CDR1 is MDHEN and CDR2 is SYDVKM. The CDR3 loop reads CASRLGQGGGYTF. CDR3 in DNA: TGTGCCAGCAGATTGGGACAGGGGGGTGGCTACACCTTC.

The chain links TRBV18 to TRBJ2-1, with 8 bases aligning to TRBD2. The junction had 8 bases not matched to a gene; V was cut back by 6 bases and J by 4 bases. This CDR3 contains 15 residues. Germline V CDR1 and CDR2: KGHSH, LQKENI. The CDR3 region is CASSRPGGLYNEQFF. CDR3 bases: TGTGCCAGCTCGCGCCCGGGGGGGCTATACAATGAGCAGTTCTTC.

This chain links TRBV7-2 with TRBJ2-3; TRBD2 matches at 7 bases. Germline trimming cut 0 bases from V and 0 bases from J; bases unmatched to any gene: 12. The CDR3 spans 19 residues. Germline lookup yields CDR1 SGHTA and CDR2 FQGNSA. CDR3 in amino acids: CASSLAGGYGRTSTDTQYF. The DNA for the CDR3 is TGTGCCAGCAGCTTAGCCGGGGGATACGGGAGGACTAGCACAGATACGCAGTATTTT.

This clone was found once. The V call is TRBV28, the J call TRBJ1-6; D unresolved. V was clipped by 6 bases and J by 5 bases, with 20 bases between them. From germline, CDR1 is MDHEN and CDR2 SYDVKM. The CDR3 consists of 17 residues. The CDR3, as DNA: TGTGCCAGCAGCCACACGTTCCCCAATCGTAATAATTCACCCCTCCACTTT. It specifies CASSHTFPNRNNSPLHF.

The V and J genes are TRBV28 and TRBJ2-7; TRBD1 aligns across 8 bases. The V gene end was trimmed by 4 bases and the J gene end by 4 bases; junction bases not matched to a gene: 9. This CDR3 comprises 15 residues. Per germline, CDR1 MDHEN and CDR2 SYDVKM. CDR3 amino acids: CASSSPGQGAYEQYF. In DNA, the CDR3 is TGTGCCAGCAGTTCCCCCGGCCAGGGGGCTTACGAGCAGTACTTC. The complete variable domain, with remaining parts taken from reference TRBV28 and TRBJ2-7, reads DVKVTQSSRYLVKRTGEKVFLECVQDMDHENMFWYRQDPGLGLRLIYFSYDVKMKEKGDIPEGYSVSREKKERFSLILESASTNQTSMYLCASSSPGQGAYEQYFGPGTRLTVT.

The chain uses TRBV7-2 and TRBJ1-2; tentative D call: TRBD1 (5 bases). Trimming pared 4 bases from V and 6 bases from J, leaving 9 bases between. The CDR3 totals 12 residues. The germline V gene encodes CDR1 SGHTA and CDR2 FQGNSA. CDR3 in DNA: TGTGCCAGCAGCTATCGGGGGGATGGCTACACCTTC. Protein product: CASSYRGDGYTF.

V usage is TRBV9 and J usage is TRBJ2-1; maybe TRBD2 (6 bases). The germline CDR1 and CDR2 sequences are SGDLS and YYNGEE. The CDR3 has 12 amino acids. V gave up 3 bases and J gave up 14 bases, with 15 bases separating them. CDR3 nucleotides: TGTGCCAGCAGCGCAATGGAGGGCTGGAAGTTCTTC. The encoded protein is CASSAMEGWKFF.

CDR3 amino acids: CASSRTGEPGSNQPQHF. DNA for the CDR3: TGTGCCAGCAGTCGCACAGGGGAACCAGGTAGCAATCAGCCCCAGCATTTT. V gene TRBV6-6 combines with J gene TRBJ1-5; TRBD1 agrees at 7 bases. Looked up from germline, CDR1 is MNHNY and CDR2 is SVGAGI (reference sequence). The CDR3 has 17 amino acids. Germline trimming cut 5 bases from V and 0 bases from J; bases unmatched to any gene: 10.

This clone was counted a single time. The chain joins TRBV9 to TRBJ1-1; tentative D call: TRBD1 (5 bases). Germline CDR1 SGDLS, CDR2 YYNGEE. The CDR3 loop spans 15 amino acids. V was cut by 3 bases and J by 5 bases, with 17 bases left in between. CDR3 bases: TGTGCCAGCAGCGGTCAGGGCAACCTGGGAACTGAAGCTTTCTTT. It encodes CASSGQGNLGTEAFF.

CDR3 protein: CASRREVGGNNEQFF. CDR3 bases: TGTGCCAGCAGGCGGGAGGTAGGGGGGAACAATGAGCAGTTCTTC. This sequence joins TRBV2 and TRBJ2-1; 8 bases fit TRBD2. This CDR3 is 15 amino acids long. J was trimmed by 5 bases and V by 6 bases; bases with no gene match: 9. Looked up from germline, CDR1 is SNHLY and CDR2 is FYNNEI. The entire variable domain, with the rest obtained from reference TRBV2 and TRBJ2-1, is as follows: EPEVTQTPSHQVTQMGQEVILRCVPISNHLYFYWYRQILGQKVEFLVSFYNNEISEKSEIFDDQFSVERPDGSNFTLKIRSTKLEDSAMYFCASRREVGGNNEQFFGPGTRLTVL.

This chain joins TRBV18 and TRBJ2-7; D gene uncertain. Germline V gene sequence: CDR1 KGHSH, CDR2 LQKENI. This CDR3 has 12 residues. Deletions cut 2 bases from V and 5 bases from J, with 7 bases between. The CDR3 nucleotides read TGTGCCAGCTCACCAAACAGAGACGAGCAGTACTTC. Its protein is CASSPNRDEQYF.

This chain links TRBV7-2 with TRBJ2-5, with D perhaps matching TRBD2 (6 bases). The germline V and J ends were trimmed by 2 bases and 4 bases, with 14 bases remaining between them. The CDR3 contains 15 residues. The V gene's germline CDR1 is SGHTA and CDR2 FQGNSA. CDR3 sequence: CASSLNGRQRETQYF. For the CDR3, the DNA is TGTGCCAGCAGCTTAAACGGGAGACAGAGAGAGACCCAGTACTTC. The full variable domain, rest sourced from reference TRBV7-2 and TRBJ2-5, is GAGVSQSPSNKVTEKGKDVELRCDPISGHTALYWYRQSLGQGLEFLIYFQGNSAPDKSGLPSDRFSAERTGGSVSTLTIQRTQQEDSAVYLCASSLNGRQRETQYFGPGTRLLVL.

This clone was observed once. This chain joins TRBV6-5 and TRBJ2-7; possible D gene TRBD1, 6 bases. Germline V gives CDR1 MNHEY, CDR2 SVGAGI. The CDR3 contains 14 residues. Trimming shortened V by 0 bases and J by 3 bases, and 9 bases separated the two germline ends. The CDR3 loop is CASSYSQGRYEQYF. CDR3 nucleotides: TGTGCCAGCAGTTACTCCCAGGGGCGCTACGAGCAGTACTTC.

The chain recombines TRBV9 with TRBJ2-1, with TRBD2 as a possible D gene (6 bases). There are 16 residues in the CDR3. Germline lookup yields CDR1 SGDLS and CDR2 YYNGEE. Trimming left V 0 bases short and J 8 bases short, with 18 bases between. Written as DNA, the CDR3 is TGTGCCAGCAGCGTAGGGAGTCAACGGGAGAGGCATGAGCAGTTCTTC. It specifies CASSVGSQRERHEQFF.

The rearrangement links TRBV2 to TRBJ1-2; TRBD1 agrees at 9 bases. The trim removed 4 bases at V and 4 bases at J, leaving 4 bases unmatched. Germline V gene lookup returns CDR1 SNHLY and CDR2 FYNNEI. The CDR3 is 14 residues long. CDR3 sequence reads: CASSVQGAGYGYTF. The DNA of the CDR3 is TGTGCCAGCAGTGTACAGGGGGCCGGCTATGGCTACACCTTC.

V gene TRBV30 combines with J gene TRBJ2-1; D ambiguous. V was trimmed by 2 bases and J by 12 bases, leaving 11 bases between them. This CDR3 spans 11 amino acids. Germline V CDR1 and CDR2: GTSNPN, SVGIG (reference sequence). This chain's CDR3 is CAWSSRVAQFF. CDR3 DNA: TGTGCCTGGAGTTCCCGTGTGGCGCAGTTCTTC.

The chain recombines TRBV6-5 with TRBJ1-1; 8 bases are shared with TRBD1. V was clipped by 6 bases and J by 0 bases; unmatched bases: 3. CDR1 is MNHEY and CDR2 is SVGAGI in the germline V gene. The CDR3 covers 14 residues. The CDR3 region is CASSGGQVNTEAFF. CDR3 coding DNA: TGTGCCAGCAGCGGGGGACAGGTGAACACTGAAGCTTTCTTT.

V and J are TRBV4-2 and TRBJ2-3; the D gene is possibly TRBD1 (5 bases). The CDR3 length is 15 residues. Trimming removed 1 base at V and 4 bases at J, with 12 bases between. Germline V gene lookup returns CDR1 LGHNA and CDR2 YNFKEQ. The CDR3, as DNA: TGTGCCAGCAGCCAAGGGGGCTCCGGCGCAGATACGCAGTATTTT. The encoded protein is CASSQGGSGADTQYF.

The chain employs TRBV3-1 (or the pseudogene TRBV3-2) and TRBJ2-3, with a weak D call TRBD1 (6 bases). CDR1 is LGHDT and CDR2 is YNNKEL in the germline V gene (reference sequence). The V end lost 0 bases, the J end lost 0 bases, and 10 bases lay between the germline ends. This CDR3 is 16 amino acids long. The CDR3: CASSQDFQGSTDTQYF. DNA for the CDR3: TGTGCCAGCAGCCAAGATTTCCAGGGGAGCACAGATACGCAGTATTTT.